Each of the 7 T cell receptor beta chains below was sequenced from the same sample in a study of PD-1 blockade in classical Hodgkin lymphoma (dated by TCRdb to about 2020). The library was obtained by the immunoSEQ multiplex PCR assay. Here the immuneACCESS table is served through TCRdb, limited to in-frame sequences with V and J called. Missing clones are a known gap in these copies; in checked studies unresolved V genes cover under half, and the rest lacks a known reason. The sample table records over 25,000 clones; less than 85% of these occur just once. The ten largest clones take up 20% to 25% of the sample. The label giving this sample's time point can be read as: cycle 2 day 1 (C2D1) of nivolumab. All trial patients had relapsed after autologous stem cell transplantation, with cohorts A, B and C differing in prior brentuximab vedotin exposure. Sequenced here: peripheral blood mononuclear cells (PBMCs), sampled before the second cycle of nivolumab. These receptors came from a human donor with classical Hodgkin lymphoma.

On this clone: This sample includes further DNA sequences coding for the same CDR3. The gene calls are TRBV7-9 and TRBJ2-7; D unresolved. The germline CDR1 and CDR2 sequences are SEHNR and FQNEAQ (reference sequence). CDR3 length: 13 amino acids. Trimming removed 0 bases at V and 1 base at J, with 4 bases between. The CDR3 bases are TGTGCCAGCAGCTTAGCGGGGTCCTACGAGCAGTACGTC. This gives the protein CASSLAGSYEQYV.

The V and J genes are TRBV14 and TRBJ2-3; D tentatively reads TRBD1 or TRBD2 (5 bases each). Trimming took off 3 bases at V and 0 bases at J, with 16 bases between the two ends. This CDR3 spans 17 amino acids. Per the germline V gene, CDR1 is SGHDN and CDR2 is FVKESK. The CDR3 nucleotides read TGTGCCAGCAGCCAGGGTACATGGGGACGGAGCACAGATACGCAGTATTTT. Its translation is CASSQGTWGRSTDTQYF.

The chain employs TRBV7-6 and TRBJ2-1; TRBD2 agrees at 8 bases. The length of the CDR3 is 16 residues. V trimming: 5 bases; J trimming: 4 bases; junction bases outside the gene matches: 10. Looked up from germline, CDR1 is SGHVS and CDR2 is FNYEAQ. CDR3 region: CASSHAPRGAYNEQFF. CDR3 bases: TGTGCCAGCAGCCACGCCCCGCGGGGGGCGTACAATGAGCAGTTCTTC.

The rearrangement uses TRBV30 and TRBJ1-5; D is unclear. There are 13 residues in the CDR3. Germline V gene data show CDR1 as GTSNPN and CDR2 as SVGIG (reference sequence). V was clipped by 2 bases and J by 3 bases, with 8 bases between them. The CDR3 sequence: CAWSTGPNQPQHF. CDR3 nucleotide sequence: TGTGCCTGGAGTACTGGGCCCAATCAGCCCCAGCATTTT.

The chain couples TRBV28 to TRBJ1-2; D might be TRBD1 (6 bases). Trimming left V 5 bases short and J 3 bases short, with 25 bases between. The CDR3 covers 18 residues. Germline V lookup: CDR1 MDHEN, CDR2 SYDVKM. The CDR3 here is CASSLPGGGRGTHYGYTF. The CDR3 DNA sequence: TGTGCCAGCAGTCTCCCGGGGGGGGGCCGCGGGACCCACTATGGCTACACCTTC.

The rearrangement uses TRBV5-4 and TRBJ2-7; D is ambiguous. CDR3 length equals 13 residues. Deletions cut 0 bases from V and 6 bases from J, with 10 bases between. CDR1 and CDR2 from the germline V gene are SGHNT and YYREEE (reference sequence). The CDR3 DNA follows: TGTGCCAGCAGCTTGGCGGGTTCCCGCGAGCAGTACTTC. Protein sequence: CASSLAGSREQYF.

The chain employs TRBV5-6 and TRBJ1-1, with D maybe TRBD1 (5 bases). CDR1 is SGHDT and CDR2 is YYEEEE in the germline V gene. This CDR3 has 14 amino acids. V shed 3 bases and J shed 4 bases, with 13 bases lying between them. This chain's CDR3 is CASSWGPGGTEAFF. For the CDR3, the DNA is TGTGCCAGCAGCTGGGGACCGGGGGGCACTGAAGCTTTCTTT.